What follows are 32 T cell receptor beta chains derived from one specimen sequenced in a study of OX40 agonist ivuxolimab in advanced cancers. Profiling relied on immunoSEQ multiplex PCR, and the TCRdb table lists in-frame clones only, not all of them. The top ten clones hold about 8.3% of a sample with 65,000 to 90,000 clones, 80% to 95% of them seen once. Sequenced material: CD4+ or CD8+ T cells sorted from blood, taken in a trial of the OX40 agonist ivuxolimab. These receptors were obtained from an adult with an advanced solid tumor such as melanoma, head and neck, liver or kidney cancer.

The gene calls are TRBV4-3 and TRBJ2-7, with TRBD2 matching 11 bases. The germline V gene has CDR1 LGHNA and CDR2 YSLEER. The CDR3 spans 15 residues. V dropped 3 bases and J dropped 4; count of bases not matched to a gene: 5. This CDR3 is CASSQGGLAVYEQYF. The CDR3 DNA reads TGCGCCAGCAGCCAGGGGGGACTAGCGGTGTACGAGCAGTACTTC.

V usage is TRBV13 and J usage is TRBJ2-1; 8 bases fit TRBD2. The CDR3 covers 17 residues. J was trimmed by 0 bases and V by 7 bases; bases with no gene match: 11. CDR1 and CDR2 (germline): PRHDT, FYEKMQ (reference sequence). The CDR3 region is CASMDSGGPSSYNEQFF. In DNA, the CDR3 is TGTGCCAGCATGGACAGCGGGGGCCCTAGCTCCTACAATGAGCAGTTCTTC.

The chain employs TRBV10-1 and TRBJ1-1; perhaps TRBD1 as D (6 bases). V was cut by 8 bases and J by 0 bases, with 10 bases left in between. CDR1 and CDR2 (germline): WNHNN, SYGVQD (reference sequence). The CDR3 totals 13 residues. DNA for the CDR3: TGCGCCAGCCAGGACAGATTGAACACTGAAGCTTTCTTT. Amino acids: CASQDRLNTEAFF.

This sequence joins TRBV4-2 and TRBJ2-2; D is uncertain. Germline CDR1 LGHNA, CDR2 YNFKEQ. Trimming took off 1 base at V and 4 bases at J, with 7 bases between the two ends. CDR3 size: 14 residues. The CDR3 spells CASSQGWGTGELFF. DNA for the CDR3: TGTGCCAGCAGCCAAGGCTGGGGCACCGGGGAGCTGTTTTTT.

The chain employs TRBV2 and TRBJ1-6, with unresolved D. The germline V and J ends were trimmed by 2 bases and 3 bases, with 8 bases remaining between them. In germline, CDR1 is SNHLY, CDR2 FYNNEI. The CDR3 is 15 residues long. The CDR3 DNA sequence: TGTGCCAGCAGTGAAATGGCAGGCTATAATTCACCCCTCCACTTT. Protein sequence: CASSEMAGYNSPLHF.

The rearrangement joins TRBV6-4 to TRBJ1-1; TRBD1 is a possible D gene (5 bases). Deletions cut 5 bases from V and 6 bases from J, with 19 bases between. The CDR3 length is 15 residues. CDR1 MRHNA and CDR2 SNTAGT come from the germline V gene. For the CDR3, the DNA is TGTGCCAGCAGTTACGGGCAGGGCAGATGGGCTGAAGCTTTCTTT. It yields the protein CASSYGQGRWAEAFF.

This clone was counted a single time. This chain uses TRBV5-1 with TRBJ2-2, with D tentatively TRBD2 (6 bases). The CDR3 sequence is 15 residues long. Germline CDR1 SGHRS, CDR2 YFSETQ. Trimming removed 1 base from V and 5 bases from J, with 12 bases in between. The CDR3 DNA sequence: TGCGCCAGCAGCTTGAGGCGGGGTGATACCGGGGAGCTGTTTTTT. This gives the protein CASSLRRGDTGELFF.

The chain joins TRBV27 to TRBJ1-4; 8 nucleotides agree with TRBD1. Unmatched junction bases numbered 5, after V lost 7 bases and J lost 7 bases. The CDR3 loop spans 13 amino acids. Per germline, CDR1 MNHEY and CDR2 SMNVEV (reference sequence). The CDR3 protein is CASTGQGAEKLFF. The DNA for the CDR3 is TGTGCCAGCACCGGACAGGGCGCTGAAAAACTGTTTTTT.

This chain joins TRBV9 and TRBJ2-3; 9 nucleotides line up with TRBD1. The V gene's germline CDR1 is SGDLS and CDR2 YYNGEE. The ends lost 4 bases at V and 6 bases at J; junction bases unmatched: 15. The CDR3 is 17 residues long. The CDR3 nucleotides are TGTGCCAGCAGCAACCACATTACGGGACAGGGTTATGATACGCAGTATTTT. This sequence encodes CASSNHITGQGYDTQYF.

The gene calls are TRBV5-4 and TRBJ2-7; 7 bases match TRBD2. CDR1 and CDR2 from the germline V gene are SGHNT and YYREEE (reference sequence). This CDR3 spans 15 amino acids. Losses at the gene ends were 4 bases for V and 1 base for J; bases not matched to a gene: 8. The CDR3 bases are TGTGCCAGCAGCCTAGGGTCTAGCGGTTCCTACGAGCAGTACTTC. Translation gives CASSLGSSGSYEQYF.

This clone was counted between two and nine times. CDR3 sequence: CASSFWGTNTEAFF. The CDR3, as DNA: TGCGCCAGCAGCTTCTGGGGCACGAACACTGAAGCTTTCTTT. V and J are TRBV5-1 and TRBJ1-1; the D gene is possibly TRBD1 (5 bases). Germline CDR1 reads SGHRS; CDR2 reads YFSETQ. The CDR3 totals 14 residues. Trimming took off 2 bases at V and 1 base at J, with 9 bases between the two ends.

This CDR3 is CASSYLWGRDEQYF. The CDR3 coding sequence is TGTGCCAGCAGTTATTTGTGGGGGCGGGACGAGCAGTACTTC. The chain uses TRBV6-6 and TRBJ2-7; TRBD1 is a possible D gene (6 bases). V gave up 3 bases and J gave up 5 bases, with 14 bases separating them. The CDR3 sequence is 14 residues long. Germline-derived CDR1 and CDR2 are MNHNY and SVGAGI (reference sequence).

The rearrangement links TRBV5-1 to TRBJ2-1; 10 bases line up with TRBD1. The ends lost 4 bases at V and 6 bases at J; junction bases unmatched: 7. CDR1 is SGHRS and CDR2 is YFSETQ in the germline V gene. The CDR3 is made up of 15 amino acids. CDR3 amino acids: CASSRGTGEINEQFF. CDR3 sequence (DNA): TGCGCCAGCAGCCGGGGGACAGGGGAAATCAATGAGCAGTTCTTC. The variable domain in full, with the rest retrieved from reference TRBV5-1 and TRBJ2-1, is KAGVTQTPRYLIKTRGQQVTLSCSPISGHRSVSWYQQTPGQGLQFLFEYFSETQRNKGNFPGRFSGRQFSNSRSEMNVSTLELGDSALYLCASSRGTGEINEQFFGPGTRLTVL.

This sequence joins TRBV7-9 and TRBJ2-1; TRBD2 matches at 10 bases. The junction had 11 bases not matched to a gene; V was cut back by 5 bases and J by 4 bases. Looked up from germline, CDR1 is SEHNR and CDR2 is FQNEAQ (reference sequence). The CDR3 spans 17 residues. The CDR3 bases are TGTGCCAGCAGCCAGGGAAGCGGGGGGGCCTTTTACAATGAGCAGTTCTTC. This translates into CASSQGSGGAFYNEQFF. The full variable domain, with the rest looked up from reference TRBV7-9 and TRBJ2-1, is DTGVSQNPRHKITKRGQNVTFRCDPISEHNRLYWYRQTLGQGPEFLTYFQNEAQLEKSRLLSDRFSAERPKGSFSTLEIQRTEQGDSAMYLCASSQGSGGAFYNEQFFGPGTRLTVL.

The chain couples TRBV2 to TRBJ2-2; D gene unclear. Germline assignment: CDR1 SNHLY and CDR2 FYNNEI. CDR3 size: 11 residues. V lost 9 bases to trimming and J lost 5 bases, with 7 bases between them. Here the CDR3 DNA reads TGTGCCAGTTATGTGACCGGGGAGCTGTTTTTT. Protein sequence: CASYVTGELFF.

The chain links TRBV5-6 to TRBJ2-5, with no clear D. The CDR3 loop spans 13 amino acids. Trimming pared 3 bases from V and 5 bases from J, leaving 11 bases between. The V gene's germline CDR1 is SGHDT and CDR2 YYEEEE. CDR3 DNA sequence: TGTGCCAGCAGCTCGGGCCCAGAGGAGACCCAGTACTTC. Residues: CASSSGPEETQYF.

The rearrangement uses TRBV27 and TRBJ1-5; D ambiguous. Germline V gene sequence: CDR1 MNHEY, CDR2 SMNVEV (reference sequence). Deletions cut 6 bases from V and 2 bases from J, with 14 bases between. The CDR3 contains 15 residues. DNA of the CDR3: TGTGCCAGCAGCCTGGGCTTCGGAGGCAATCAGCCCCAGCATTTT. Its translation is CASSLGFGGNQPQHF.

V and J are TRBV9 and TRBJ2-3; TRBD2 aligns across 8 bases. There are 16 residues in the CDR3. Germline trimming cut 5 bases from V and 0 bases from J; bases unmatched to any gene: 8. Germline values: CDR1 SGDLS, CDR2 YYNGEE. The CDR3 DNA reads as TGTGCCAGCAGACCCCCAGCGGGGGCCAGCACAGATACGCAGTATTTT. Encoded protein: CASRPPAGASTDTQYF.

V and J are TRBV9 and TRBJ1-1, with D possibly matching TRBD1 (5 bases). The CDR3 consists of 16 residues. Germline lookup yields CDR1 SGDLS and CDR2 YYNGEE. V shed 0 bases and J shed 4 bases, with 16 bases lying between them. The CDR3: CASSVGPREGSTEAFF. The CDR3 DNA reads TGTGCCAGCAGCGTAGGCCCCAGGGAGGGGTCCACTGAAGCTTTCTTT.

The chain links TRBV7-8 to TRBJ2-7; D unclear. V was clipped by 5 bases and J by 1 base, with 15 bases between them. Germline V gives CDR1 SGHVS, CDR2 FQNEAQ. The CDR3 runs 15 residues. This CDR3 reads CASSATPHGSYEQYF. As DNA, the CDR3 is TGTGCCAGCAGCGCCACGCCCCACGGGTCCTACGAGCAGTACTTC.

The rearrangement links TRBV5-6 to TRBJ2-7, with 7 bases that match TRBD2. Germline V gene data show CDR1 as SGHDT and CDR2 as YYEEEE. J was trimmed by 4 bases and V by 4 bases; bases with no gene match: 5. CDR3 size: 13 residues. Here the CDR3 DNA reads TGTGCCAGCAGCCTCGGGACTACATACGAGCAGTACTTC. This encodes CASSLGTTYEQYF.

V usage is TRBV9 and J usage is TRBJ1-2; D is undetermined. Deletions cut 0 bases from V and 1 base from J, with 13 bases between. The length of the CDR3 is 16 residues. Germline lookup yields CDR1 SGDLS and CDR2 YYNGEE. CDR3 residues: CASSVDIGIINYGYTF. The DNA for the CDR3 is TGTGCCAGCAGCGTAGACATAGGGATCATTAACTATGGCTACACCTTC.

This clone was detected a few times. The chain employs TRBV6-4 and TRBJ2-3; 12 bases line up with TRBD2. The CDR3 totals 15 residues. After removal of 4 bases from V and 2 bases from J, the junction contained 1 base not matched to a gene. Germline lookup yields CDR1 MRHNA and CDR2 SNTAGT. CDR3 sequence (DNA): TGTGCCAGCAGTGCTAGCGGGGGGGCCACAGATACGCAGTATTTT. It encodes CASSASGGATDTQYF.

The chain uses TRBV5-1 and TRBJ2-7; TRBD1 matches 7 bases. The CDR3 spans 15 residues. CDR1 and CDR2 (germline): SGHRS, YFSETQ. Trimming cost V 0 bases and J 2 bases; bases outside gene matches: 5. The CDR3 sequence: CASSLEDQGAYEQYF. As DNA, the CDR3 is TGCGCCAGCAGCTTGGAAGATCAGGGGGCCTACGAGCAGTACTTC.

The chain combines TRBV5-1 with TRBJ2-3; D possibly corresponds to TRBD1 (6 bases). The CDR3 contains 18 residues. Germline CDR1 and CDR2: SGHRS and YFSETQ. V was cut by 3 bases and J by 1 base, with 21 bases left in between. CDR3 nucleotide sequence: TGCGCCAGCAGCTGGGATCCCCAGGGGAGAGGGGGCACAGATACGCAGTATTTT. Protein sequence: CASSWDPQGRGGTDTQYF.

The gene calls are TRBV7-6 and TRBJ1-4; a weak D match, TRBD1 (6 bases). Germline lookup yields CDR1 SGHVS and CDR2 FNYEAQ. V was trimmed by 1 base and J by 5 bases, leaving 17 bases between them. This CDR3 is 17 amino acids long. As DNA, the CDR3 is TGTGCCAGCAGCTTAGAAAGTTCGGACAGCGAAAATGAAAAACTGTTTTTT. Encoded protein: CASSLESSDSENEKLFF.

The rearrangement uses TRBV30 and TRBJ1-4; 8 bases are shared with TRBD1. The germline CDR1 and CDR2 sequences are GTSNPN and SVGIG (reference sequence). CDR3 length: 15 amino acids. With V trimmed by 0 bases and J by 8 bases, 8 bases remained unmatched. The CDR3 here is CAWSVLGTGGEKLFF. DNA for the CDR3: TGTGCCTGGAGTGTACTGGGGACAGGTGGGGAAAAACTGTTTTTT.

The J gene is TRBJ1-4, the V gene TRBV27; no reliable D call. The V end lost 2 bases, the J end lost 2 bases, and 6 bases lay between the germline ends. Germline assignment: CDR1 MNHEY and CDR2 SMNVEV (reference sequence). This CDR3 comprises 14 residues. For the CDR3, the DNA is TGTGCCAGCAGTTTAATAGGGACTAATGAAAAACTGTTTTTT. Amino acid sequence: CASSLIGTNEKLFF.

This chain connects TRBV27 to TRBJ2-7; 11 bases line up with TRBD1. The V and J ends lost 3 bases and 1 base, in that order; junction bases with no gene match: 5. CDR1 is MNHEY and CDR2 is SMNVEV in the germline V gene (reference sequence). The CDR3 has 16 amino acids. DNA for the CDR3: TGTGCCAGCAGTTTGATTGGGACAGGGGGTTCCTACGAGCAGTACTTC. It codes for CASSLIGTGGSYEQYF.

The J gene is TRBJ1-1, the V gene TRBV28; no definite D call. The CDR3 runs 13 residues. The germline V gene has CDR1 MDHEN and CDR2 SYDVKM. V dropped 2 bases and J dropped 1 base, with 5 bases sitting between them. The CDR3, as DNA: TGTGCCAGCAGTTTAGGGTGGAACACTGAAGCTTTCTTT. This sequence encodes CASSLGWNTEAFF.

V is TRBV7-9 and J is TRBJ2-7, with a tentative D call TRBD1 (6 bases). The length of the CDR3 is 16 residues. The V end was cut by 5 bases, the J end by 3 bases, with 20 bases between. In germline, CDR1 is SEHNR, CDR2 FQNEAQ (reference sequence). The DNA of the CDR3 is TGTGCCAGCAGCCAAGAGGGAACAGGGACAATCTACGAGCAGTACTTC. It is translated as CASSQEGTGTIYEQYF.

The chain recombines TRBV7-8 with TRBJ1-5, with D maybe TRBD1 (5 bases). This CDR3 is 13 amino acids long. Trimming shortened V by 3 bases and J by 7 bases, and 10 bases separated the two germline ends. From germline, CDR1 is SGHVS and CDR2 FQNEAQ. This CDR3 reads CASSFVGVQPQHF. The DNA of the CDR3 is TGTGCCAGCAGCTTTGTGGGGGTACAGCCCCAGCATTTT.